This TCR beta chain was documented in a study of T-cell memory formation after mild COVID-19. From 5'RACE with constant-segment primers came TCR alpha and TCR beta cDNA libraries that carried sample barcodes and UMIs. One entry per CDR3 protein results from TCRdb running MiXCR on the 5' RACE reads. The data contain over 350,000 distinct CDR3 sequences, 20% to 30% of them singletons. Study-level points and caveats: Balance between CD4 and CD8 was seen in clones contracting day 15 to 85, and a CD4+ lean was seen in later expanders.

This clonotype was observed a handful of times. What it recognizes is unknown. V was pared by 3 bases and J by 10 bases, with 21 bases between. This CDR3 region has 16 residues. From germline, CDR1 is SGHTA and CDR2 FQGNSA. Specimen: PBMCs or a T cell subset sorted from them (not recorded which). The receptor's source is an adult woman who had mild COVID-19 (a few samples of this study predate the infection). Cell type and time point are not known. The chain combines TRBV7-2 with TRBJ1-4; D is possibly TRBD1 (5 bases). Here the CDR3 DNA reads TGTGCCAGCAGCTTGAGTCCGACCGGGGGGGACGGAAAACTGTTTTTT. It specifies CASSLSPTGGDGKLFF.